What follows describes a single TCR beta chain. The data stem from a study of cytomegalovirus exposure and HLA in healthy donors. PCR employed 60 Vbeta and 13 Jbeta primers. The data were produced by immunoSEQ multiplex PCR, yet TCRdb's version contains in-frame clones alone and is incomplete. This sample carries 90,000 to 120,000 clones, 73% of them seen once, and the ten largest clones take 7% to 8%. The CDR3 contains 14 residues. With 6 bases clipped from V and 3 bases from J, the junction kept 3 bases outside the gene matches. CDR1 MNHEY and CDR2 SMNVEV come from the germline V gene (reference sequence).

This sequence joins TRBV27 and TRBJ2-2, with 8 nucleotides matching TRBD1. Sample: PBMCs. The clonotype was recovered from a man aged 30 to 45 in good health and CMV-seronegative. In DNA form, the CDR3 reads TGTGCCAGCAGAATGGGACAGGACACCGGGGAGCTGTTTTTT. This codes for CASRMGQDTGELFF.